The rows below give T cell receptor beta chains drawn from one sample of a study of T cells expressing NK-cell markers. TCRdb reworked the 5' RACE reads into one entry per CDR3 protein, no DNA. The sample has almost 450,000 distinct CDR3 sequences. The sequenced material came from blood T cells: a sorted CD56 or NKG2C T cell subset, CD4+ or CD8+ T cells, or bulk PBMC T cells (not recorded which). The source of these receptors is a woman aged 18 to 75 in good health. CDR3s include the opening cysteine and the closing phenylalanine or tryptophan.

J | length | V | CDR3
TRBJ1-3 | 15 | TRBV12-3/TRBV12-4 | CASSLRVSSGNTIYF
TRBJ2-5 | 13 | TRBV20-1 | CSAPRGGEETQYF
TRBJ2-5 | 11 | TRBV5-6 | CASSFAQTQYF
TRBJ1-2 | 17 | TRBV9 | CASSVVTHGREAGGYTF
TRBJ2-2 | 15 | TRBV7-6 | CASSLSGGYTGELFF
TRBJ2-3 | 14 | TRBV4-3 | CASSQVGQADTQYF
TRBJ2-5 | 13 | TRBV20-1 | CSARADRTSSQYF
TRBJ1-2 | 15 | TRBV5-1 | CASSLAGGTNYGYTF
TRBJ1-6 | 13 | TRBV19 | CASEDGPNSPLHF
TRBJ1-1 | 17 | TRBV7-6 | CASSPRDSMIMNTEAFF
TRBJ1-2 | 15 | TRBV7-2 | CASSLEQGPVYGYTF
TRBJ1-1 | 15 | TRBV7-9 | CASSLGSAGHTEAFF
TRBJ2-3 | 12 | TRBV28 | CASSLPRSPQYF
TRBJ2-1 | 16 | TRBV7-9 | CASLRGLAGPLDEQFF
TRBJ1-6 | 15 | TRBV4-3 | CASSHTTGSNSPLHF
TRBJ2-1 | 15 | TRBV20-1 | CSARGGSHSYNEQFF
TRBJ2-1 | 14 | TRBV24-1 | CATSDHSGSNEQFF
TRBJ2-2 | 13 | TRBV25-1 | CASSESNTGELFF
TRBJ2-1 | 15 | TRBV5-1 | CASSPGLAGLGEQFF
TRBJ1-2 | 13 | TRBV27 | CASRGPPDYGYTF
TRBJ1-2 | 15 | TRBV25-1 | CASSDTGRSNYGYTF
TRBJ2-3 | 14 | TRBV7-2 | CASSSAGTGNTQYF
TRBJ2-5 | 14 | TRBV28 | CASTSEGLAETQYF
TRBJ1-5 | 14 | TRBV2 | CASSDWVGDQPQHF
TRBJ2-3 | 12 | TRBV11-2 | CASSLMIDTQYF
TRBJ2-1 | 17 | TRBV5-6 | CASSLGTGSGSYNEQFF
TRBJ2-1 | 16 | TRBV7-3 | CASSYVSGSSYNEQFF
TRBJ2-7 | 15 | TRBV28 | CASTQGWGGSYEQYF
TRBJ2-7 | 13 | TRBV10-3 | CAGSRGSPYEQYF
TRBJ2-1 | 15 | TRBV7-2 | CASSLSGGWYNEQFF
TRBJ2-1 | 15 | TRBV19 | CASSPGTGAYNEQFF
TRBJ2-7 | 14 | TRBV20-1 | CSAIGGTASYEQYF
TRBJ1-1 | 11 | TRBV10-3 | CATGARDEAFF
TRBJ2-3 | 16 | TRBV11-2 | CASSVKWTGAADTQYF
TRBJ1-2 | 13 | TRBV29-1 | CSVAAGGRYGYTF
TRBJ2-1 | 17 | TRBV4-2 | CASSHPTSGVSYNGQFF
TRBJ1-4 | 16 | TRBV12-3/TRBV12-4 | CASRRQGATTNEKLFF
TRBJ1-1 | 17 | TRBV20-1 | CSARDPRQGAWGTEAFF
TRBJ2-3 | 15 | TRBV7-2 | CASSLDRTSTDTQYF
TRBJ2-7 | 14 | TRBV12-3/TRBV12-4 | CASTGGTPPYEQYF
TRBJ2-1 | 14 | TRBV29-1 | CSVRIDRSYNEQFF
TRBJ1-3 | 16 | TRBV12-3/TRBV12-4 | CASSLMVEGSGNTIYF
TRBJ2-4 | 15 | TRBV4-2 | CASSQGPGTGNIQYF
TRBJ1-4 | 16 | TRBV5-1 | CASSPGWQTTNEKLFF
TRBJ2-1 | 16 | TRBV4-3 | CASSSGMDAPYNEQFF
TRBJ2-1 | 12 | TRBV7-2 | CASSFQHNEQFF
TRBJ2-1 | 17 | TRBV5-5 | CASSLGRWDESSNEQFF
TRBJ1-6 | 15 | TRBV28 | CASSSSDSDNSPLHF
TRBJ2-2 | 15 | TRBV5-1 | CASRVLAANTGELFF